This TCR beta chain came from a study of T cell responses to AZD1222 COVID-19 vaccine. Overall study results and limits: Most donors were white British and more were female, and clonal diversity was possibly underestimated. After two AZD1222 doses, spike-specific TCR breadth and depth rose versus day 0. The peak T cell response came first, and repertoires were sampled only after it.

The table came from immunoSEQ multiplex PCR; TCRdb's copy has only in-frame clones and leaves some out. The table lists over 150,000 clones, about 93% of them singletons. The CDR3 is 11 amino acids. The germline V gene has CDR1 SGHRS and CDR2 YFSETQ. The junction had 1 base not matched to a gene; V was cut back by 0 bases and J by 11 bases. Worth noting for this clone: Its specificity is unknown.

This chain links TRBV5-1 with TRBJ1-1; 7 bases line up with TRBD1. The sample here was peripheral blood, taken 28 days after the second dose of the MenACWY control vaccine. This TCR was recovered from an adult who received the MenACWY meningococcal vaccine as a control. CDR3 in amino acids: CASSLEGAAFF. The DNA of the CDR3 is TGCGCCAGCAGCTTGGAGGGGGCGGCTTTCTTT.